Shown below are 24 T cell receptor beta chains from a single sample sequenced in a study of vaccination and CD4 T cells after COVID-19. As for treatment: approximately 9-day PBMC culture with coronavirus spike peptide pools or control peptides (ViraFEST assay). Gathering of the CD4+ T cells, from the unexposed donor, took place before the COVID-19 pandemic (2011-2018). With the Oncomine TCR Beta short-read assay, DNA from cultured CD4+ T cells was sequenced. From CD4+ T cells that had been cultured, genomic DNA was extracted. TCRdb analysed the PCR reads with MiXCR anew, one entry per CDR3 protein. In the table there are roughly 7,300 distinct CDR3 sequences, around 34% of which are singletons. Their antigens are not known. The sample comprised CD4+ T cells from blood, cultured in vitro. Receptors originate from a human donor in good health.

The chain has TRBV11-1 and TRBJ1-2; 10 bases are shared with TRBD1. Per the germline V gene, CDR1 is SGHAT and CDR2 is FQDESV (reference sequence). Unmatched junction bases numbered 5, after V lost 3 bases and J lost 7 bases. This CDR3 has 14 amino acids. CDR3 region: CASSFMGQGTGYTF. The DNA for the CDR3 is TGTGCCAGCAGCTTCATGGGACAGGGGACTGGCTACACCTTC.

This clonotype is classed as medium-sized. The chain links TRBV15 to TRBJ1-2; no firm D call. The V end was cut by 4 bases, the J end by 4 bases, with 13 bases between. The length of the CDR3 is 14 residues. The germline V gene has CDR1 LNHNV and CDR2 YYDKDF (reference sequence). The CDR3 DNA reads TGTGCCACCAGCACAAAGACTGTCCGCTATGGCTACACCTTC. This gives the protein CATSTKTVRYGYTF.

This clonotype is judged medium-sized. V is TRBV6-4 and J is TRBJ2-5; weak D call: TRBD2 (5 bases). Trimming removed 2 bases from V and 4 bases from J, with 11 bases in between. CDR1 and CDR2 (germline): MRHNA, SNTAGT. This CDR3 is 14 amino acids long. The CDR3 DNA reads TGTGCCAGCAGTGACGGTAGTGGAGGAGAGACCCAGTACTTC. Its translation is CASSDGSGGETQYF.

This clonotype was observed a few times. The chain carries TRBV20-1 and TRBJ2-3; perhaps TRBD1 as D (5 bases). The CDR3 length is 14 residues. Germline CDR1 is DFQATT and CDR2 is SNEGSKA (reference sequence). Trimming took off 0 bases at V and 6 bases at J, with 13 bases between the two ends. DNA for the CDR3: TGCAGTGCTAGAGATCGGCTCAGGGTGGATACGCAGTATTTT. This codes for CSARDRLRVDTQYF.

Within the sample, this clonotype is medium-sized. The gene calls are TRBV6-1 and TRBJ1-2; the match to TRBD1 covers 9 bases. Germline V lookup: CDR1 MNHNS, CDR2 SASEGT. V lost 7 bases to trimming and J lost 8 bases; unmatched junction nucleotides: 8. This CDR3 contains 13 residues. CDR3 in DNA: TGTGCCAGCAACACCGGGACAGGGAGGGGCTACACCTTC. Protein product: CASNTGTGRGYTF.

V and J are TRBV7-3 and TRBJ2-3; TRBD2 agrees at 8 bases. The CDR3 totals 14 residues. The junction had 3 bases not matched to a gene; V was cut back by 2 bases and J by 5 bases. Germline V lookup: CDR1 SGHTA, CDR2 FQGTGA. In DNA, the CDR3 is TGTGCCAGCAGCTTAGGGACTAGGGGAGATACGCAGTATTTT. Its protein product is CASSLGTRGDTQYF.

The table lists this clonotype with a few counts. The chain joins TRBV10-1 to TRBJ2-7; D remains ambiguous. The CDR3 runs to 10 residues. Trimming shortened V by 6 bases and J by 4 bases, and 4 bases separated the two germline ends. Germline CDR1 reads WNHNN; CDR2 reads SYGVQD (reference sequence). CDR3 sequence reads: CASSAYEQYF. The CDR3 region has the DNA TGCGCCAGCAGCGCGTACGAGCAGTACTTC.

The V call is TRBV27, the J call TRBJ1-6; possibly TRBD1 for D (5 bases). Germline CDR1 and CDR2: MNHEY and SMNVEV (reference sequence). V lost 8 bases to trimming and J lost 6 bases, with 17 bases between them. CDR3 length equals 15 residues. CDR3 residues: CASLGWGRSNSPLHF. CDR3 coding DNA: TGTGCCAGCCTGGGCTGGGGACGGAGTAATTCACCCCTCCACTTT.

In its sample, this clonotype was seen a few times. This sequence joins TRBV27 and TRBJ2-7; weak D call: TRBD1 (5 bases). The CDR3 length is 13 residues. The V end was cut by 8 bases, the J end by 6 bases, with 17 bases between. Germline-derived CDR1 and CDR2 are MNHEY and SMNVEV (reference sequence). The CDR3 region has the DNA TGTGCCAGCGTAGCCCAGGGTCAGCCCGAGCAGTACTTC. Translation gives CASVAQGQPEQYF.

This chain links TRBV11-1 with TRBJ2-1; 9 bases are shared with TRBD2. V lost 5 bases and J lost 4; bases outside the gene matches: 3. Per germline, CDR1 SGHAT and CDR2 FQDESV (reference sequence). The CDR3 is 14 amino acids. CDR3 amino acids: CASSPTSGYNEQFF. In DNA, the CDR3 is TGTGCCAGCAGCCCGACTAGCGGATACAATGAGCAGTTCTTC.

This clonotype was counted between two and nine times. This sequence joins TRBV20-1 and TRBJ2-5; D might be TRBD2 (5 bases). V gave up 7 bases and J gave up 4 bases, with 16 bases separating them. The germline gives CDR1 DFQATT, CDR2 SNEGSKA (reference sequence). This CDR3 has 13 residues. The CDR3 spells CSVEGSAGETQYF. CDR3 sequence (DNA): TGCAGTGTAGAGGGAAGCGCGGGAGAGACCCAGTACTTC.

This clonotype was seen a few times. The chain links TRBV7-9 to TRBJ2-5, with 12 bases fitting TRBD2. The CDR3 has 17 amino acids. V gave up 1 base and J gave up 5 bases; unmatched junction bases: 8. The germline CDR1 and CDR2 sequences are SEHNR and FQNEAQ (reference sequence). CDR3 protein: CASSLGSSGRGSETQYF. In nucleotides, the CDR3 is TGTGCCAGCAGCTTAGGATCTAGCGGGAGGGGTTCGGAGACCCAGTACTTC.

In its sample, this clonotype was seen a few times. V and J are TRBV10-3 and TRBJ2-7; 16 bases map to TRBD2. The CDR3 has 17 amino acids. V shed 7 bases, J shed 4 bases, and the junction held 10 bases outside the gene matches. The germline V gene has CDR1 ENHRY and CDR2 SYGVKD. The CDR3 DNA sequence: TGTGCCATCACCCCCGGGACTAGCGGGAGGGCCGGGTACGAGCAGTACTTC. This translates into CAITPGTSGRAGYEQYF.

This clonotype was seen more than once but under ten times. Here the CDR3 reads CATSRQGGLDEQFF. DNA of the CDR3: TGTGCCACCAGCAGACAGGGGGGGCTGGATGAGCAGTTCTTC. The rearrangement uses TRBV15 and TRBJ2-1; D possibly matches TRBD1 or TRBD2 (7 bases each). The V gene's germline CDR1 is LNHNV and CDR2 YYDKDF (reference sequence). The CDR3 contains 14 residues. Deletions cut 2 bases from V and 8 bases from J, with 13 bases between.

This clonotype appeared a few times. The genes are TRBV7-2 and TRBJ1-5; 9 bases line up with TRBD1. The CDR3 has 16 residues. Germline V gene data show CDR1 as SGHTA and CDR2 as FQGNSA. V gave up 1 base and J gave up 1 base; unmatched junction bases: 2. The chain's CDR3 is CASSLGGTGSNQPQHF. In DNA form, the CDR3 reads TGTGCCAGCAGCTTAGGGGGGACAGGGAGCAATCAGCCCCAGCATTTT. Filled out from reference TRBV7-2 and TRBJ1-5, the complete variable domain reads GAGVSQSPSNKVTEKGKDVELRCDPISGHTALYWYRQSLGQGLEFLIYFQGNSAPDKSGLPSDRFSAERTGGSVSTLTIQRTQQEDSAVYLCASSLGGTGSNQPQHFGDGTRLSIL.

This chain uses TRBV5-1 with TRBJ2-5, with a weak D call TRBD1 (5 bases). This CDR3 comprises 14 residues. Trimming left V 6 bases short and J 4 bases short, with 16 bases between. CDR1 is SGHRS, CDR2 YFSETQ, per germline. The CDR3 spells CASTFQGAAETQYF. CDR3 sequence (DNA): TGCGCCAGCACCTTCCAGGGCGCCGCAGAGACCCAGTACTTC.

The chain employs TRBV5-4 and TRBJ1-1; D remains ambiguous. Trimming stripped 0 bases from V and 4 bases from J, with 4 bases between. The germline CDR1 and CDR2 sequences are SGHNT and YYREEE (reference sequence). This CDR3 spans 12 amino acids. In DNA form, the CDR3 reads TGTGCCAGCAGCTTGGTTACCACTGAAGCTTTCTTT. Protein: CASSLVTTEAFF.

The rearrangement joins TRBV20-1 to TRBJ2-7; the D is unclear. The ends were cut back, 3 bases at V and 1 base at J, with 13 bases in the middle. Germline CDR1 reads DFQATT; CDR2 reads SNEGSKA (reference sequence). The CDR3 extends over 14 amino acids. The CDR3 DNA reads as TGCAGTGCTAGTAAGGCGTTAAAATCCTACGAGCAGTACTTC. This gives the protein CSASKALKSYEQYF.

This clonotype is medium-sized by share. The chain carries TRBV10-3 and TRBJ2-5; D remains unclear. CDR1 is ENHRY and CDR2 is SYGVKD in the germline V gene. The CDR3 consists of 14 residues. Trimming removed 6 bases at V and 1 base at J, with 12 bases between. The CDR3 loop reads CAIRPREGQETQYF. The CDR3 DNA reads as TGTGCCATCAGACCTAGAGAAGGCCAAGAGACCCAGTACTTC.

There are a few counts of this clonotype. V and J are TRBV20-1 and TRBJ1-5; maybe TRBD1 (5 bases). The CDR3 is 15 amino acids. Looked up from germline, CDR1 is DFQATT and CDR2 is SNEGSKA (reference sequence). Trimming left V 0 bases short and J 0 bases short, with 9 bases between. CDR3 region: CSARDLRDSNQPQHF. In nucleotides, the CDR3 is TGCAGTGCTAGAGATCTCAGGGATAGCAATCAGCCCCAGCATTTT.

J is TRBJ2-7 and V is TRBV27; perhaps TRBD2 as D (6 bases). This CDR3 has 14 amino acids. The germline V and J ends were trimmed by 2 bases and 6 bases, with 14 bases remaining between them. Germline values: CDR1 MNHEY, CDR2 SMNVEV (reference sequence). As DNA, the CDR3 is TGTGCCAGCAGTTTAGCGGGGTCTCTGGGCGAGCAGTACTTC. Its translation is CASSLAGSLGEQYF.

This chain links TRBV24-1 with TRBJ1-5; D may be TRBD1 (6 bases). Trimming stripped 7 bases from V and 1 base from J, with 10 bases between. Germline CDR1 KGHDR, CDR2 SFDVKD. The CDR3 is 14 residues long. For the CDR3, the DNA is TGTGCCACCAGCAAAGACAGGAGCAATCAGCCCCAGCATTTT. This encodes CATSKDRSNQPQHF.

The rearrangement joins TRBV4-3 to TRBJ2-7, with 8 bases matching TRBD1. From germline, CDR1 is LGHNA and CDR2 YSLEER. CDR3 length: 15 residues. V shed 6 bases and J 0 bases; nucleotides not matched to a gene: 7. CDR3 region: CASSRDRRYSYEQYF. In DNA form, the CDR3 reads TGCGCCAGCAGTCGGGACAGGAGATACTCCTACGAGCAGTACTTC.

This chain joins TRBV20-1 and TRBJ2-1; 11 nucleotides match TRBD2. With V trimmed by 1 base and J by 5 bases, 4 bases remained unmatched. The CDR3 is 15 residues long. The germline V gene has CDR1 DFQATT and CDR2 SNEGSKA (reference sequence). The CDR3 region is CSARGLAGGNNEQFF. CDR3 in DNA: TGCAGTGCTAGAGGGCTAGCGGGAGGCAACAATGAGCAGTTCTTC.